Sequencing of this T cell receptor (beta chain) was carried out in a study of T-cell memory formation after mild COVID-19. Each CDR3 protein is one row after TCRdb ran MiXCR on the 5' RACE reads. The sample has around 110,000 distinct CDR3 sequences; under 15% are singletons. This clonotype was detected only a few times. Trimming cost V 1 base and J 0 bases, with 10 bases left between them. In germline, CDR1 is MGHRA, CDR2 YSYEKL. The CDR3 loop spans 15 amino acids. This chain links TRBV4-1 with TRBJ2-7; no definite D call. Sequencing input: PBMCs or a T cell subset sorted from them (not recorded which). The TCR sequence derives from a man aged 18 to 30 who had mild COVID-19 (a few samples of this study predate the infection). Cell type and time point are not known. The CDR3 region has the DNA TGCGCCAGCAGCCAAGCTCCCAAGATCTCCTACGAGCAGTACTTC. Encoded protein: CASSQAPKISYEQYF.